Presented here are 18 T cell receptor beta chains from one specimen sequenced in a study of immune evolution from preneoplasia to lung adenocarcinoma. Sequenced by immunoSEQ multiplex PCR; TCRdb stores in-frame clones only, minus some. Of several thousand clones in the sample, over 75% were seen once. Material for sequencing was FFPE invasive lung adenocarcinoma tissue. These receptors all stem from a person aged 45 to 59 with lung adenocarcinoma.

The chain recombines TRBV9 with TRBJ2-7, with 10 positions matching TRBD1. With 4 bases clipped from V and 3 bases from J, the junction kept 7 bases outside the gene matches. The CDR3 runs to 15 residues. Germline V CDR1 and CDR2: SGDLS, YYNGEE. The DNA of the CDR3 is TGTGCCAGCAGCATATCCGGGACAGGGGACTACGAGCAGTACTTC. Protein sequence: CASSISGTGDYEQYF.

This clone was counted only a few times. The V and J genes are TRBV28 and TRBJ1-1; D not resolved. V lost 7 bases and J lost 5, with 14 bases in between. Per germline, CDR1 MDHEN and CDR2 SYDVKM. CDR3 length: 13 amino acids. The CDR3 DNA follows: TGTGCCAGCACCCCCTCGGGAGGGACTGAAGCTTTCTTT. This sequence encodes CASTPSGGTEAFF.

This chain connects TRBV6-1 to TRBJ1-4, with 8 bases that match TRBD1. This CDR3 is 15 amino acids long. V lost 1 base, J lost 7 bases, and 5 bases stayed unmatched. Germline CDR1 reads MNHNS; CDR2 reads SASEGT. CDR3 in DNA: TGTGCCAGCAGTGAAGGTCAGGGGGCGCCTGAAAAACTGTTTTTT. This gives the protein CASSEGQGAPEKLFF.

This chain uses TRBV11-2 with TRBJ2-1, with TRBD2 matching 11 bases. Trimming took 3 bases from V and 6 from J; bases not matched to a gene: 4. The CDR3 loop spans 15 amino acids. Germline assignment: CDR1 SGHAT and CDR2 FQNNGV. The CDR3 loop is CASSLGLAEVNEQFF. As DNA, the CDR3 is TGTGCCAGCAGCTTGGGACTAGCGGAGGTCAATGAGCAGTTCTTC.

The chain couples TRBV4-2 to TRBJ2-2; tentative D call: TRBD2 (5 bases). The germline V gene has CDR1 LGHNA and CDR2 YNFKEQ. The V gene lost 0 bases and the J gene lost 1 base, with 15 bases spanning the gap. The CDR3 has 18 residues. Here the CDR3 DNA reads TGTGCCAGCAGCCAAGACTCCCTCCGAGGGAGGAACACCGGGGAGCTGTTTTTT. It yields the protein CASSQDSLRGRNTGELFF.

Points on this clone: A read error may account for a junction end that differs from germline. The V and J genes are TRBV7-8 and TRBJ2-1, with D possibly being TRBD2 (6 bases). The V gene's germline CDR1 is SGHVS and CDR2 FQNEAQ. The CDR3 length is 15 residues. The CDR3: CANSSRLDDYNEQFF. The CDR3 bases are TGTGCCAACAGCTCACGACTAGACGACTACAATGAGCAGTTCTTC. The full variable domain, with the rest looked up from reference TRBV7-8 and TRBJ2-1, is GAGVSQSPRYKVAKRGQDVALRCDPISGHVSLFWYQQALGQGPEFLTYFQNEAQLDKSGLPSDRFFAERPEGSVSTLKIQRTQQEDSAVYLCANSSRLDDYNEQFFGPGTRLTVL.

A remark on this clone: The germline gene is not matched at one end of the junction; a read error may be the cause. The chain couples TRBV7-7 to TRBJ2-5; either TRBD1 or TRBD2 may supply D (5 bases each). CDR3 size: 14 residues. Germline CDR1 SSHAT, CDR2 FNYEAQ (reference sequence). CDR3 residues: CASSPNSGGETQYF. CDR3 DNA: TGTGCTAGCAGCCCAAATAGTGGGGGAGAGACCCAGTACTTC.

The CDR3 protein is CASSRDRGWPMNTEAFF. The CDR3 nucleotides read TGTGCCAGCAGCCGGGACAGGGGGTGGCCTATGAACACTGAAGCTTTCTTT. The genes are TRBV4-2 and TRBJ1-1, with TRBD1 identical over 11 bases. V lost 4 bases to trimming and J lost 0 bases; unmatched junction nucleotides: 7. Germline CDR1 reads LGHNA; CDR2 reads YNFKEQ. The CDR3 sequence is 17 residues long.

There are a few counts of this clone. The J gene is TRBJ2-7, the V gene TRBV5-1, with 11 bases lining up with TRBD1. Trimming cost V 4 bases and J 6 bases; bases outside gene matches: 6. The length of the CDR3 is 14 residues. Germline V CDR1 and CDR2: SGHRS, YFSETQ. The CDR3 protein is CASSLAGTGGEQYF. As DNA, the CDR3 is TGCGCCAGCAGCCTCGCCGGGACAGGGGGCGAGCAGTACTTC.

The chain has TRBV19 and TRBJ1-1; D may be TRBD1 (5 bases). Trimming pared 6 bases from V and 6 bases from J, leaving 20 bases between. The CDR3 has 15 residues. From germline, CDR1 is LNHDA and CDR2 SQIVND (reference sequence). CDR3 DNA sequence: TGTGCCAGTAGGGACCGGGGCTCTCGGATGGCTGAAGCTTTCTTT. Translation: CASRDRGSRMAEAFF.

This clone is a singleton in its sample. The chain uses TRBV11-2 and TRBJ2-7; D may be TRBD1 or TRBD2 (6 bases each). This CDR3 is built from 14 residues. The V and J ends lost 4 bases and 4 bases respectively, with 14 bases between them. In germline, CDR1 is SGHAT, CDR2 FQNNGV. The CDR3 sequence: CASSSWRGIYEQYF. The CDR3 region has the DNA TGTGCCAGCAGCTCCTGGAGGGGGATTTACGAGCAGTACTTC. Full variable domain (rest looked up from reference TRBV11-2 and TRBJ2-7): EAGVAQSPRYKIIEKRQSVAFWCNPISGHATLYWYQQILGQGPKLLIQFQNNGVVDDSQLPKDRFSAERLKGVDSTLKIQPAKLEDSAVYLCASSSWRGIYEQYFGPGTRLTVT.

This chain joins TRBV29-1 and TRBJ2-7; 9 bases are shared with TRBD2. The CDR3 covers 13 residues. Germline trimming cut 5 bases from V and 4 bases from J; bases unmatched to any gene: 6. Germline V gene sequence: CDR1 SQVTM, CDR2 ANQGSEA. In DNA form, the CDR3 reads TGCAGCGTTCTCGGTAGCGGGGGTTACGAGCAGTACTTC. As protein: CSVLGSGGYEQYF.

The chain has TRBV7-3 and TRBJ2-1, with D maybe TRBD2 (5 bases). Between the trimmed V and J ends, which lost 2 bases and 10 bases, there was a span of 15 bases. CDR3 size: 14 residues. CDR1 SGHTA and CDR2 FQGTGA come from the germline V gene. CDR3 DNA sequence: TGTGCCAGCAGCTTACAGAGTAGCGCGCGAGAGCAGTTCTTC. Amino acids: CASSLQSSAREQFF.

V usage is TRBV11-2 and J usage is TRBJ2-1; either TRBD1 or TRBD2 may supply D (5 bases each). CDR1 and CDR2 (germline): SGHAT, FQNNGV. Deletions cut 6 bases from V and 5 bases from J, with 17 bases between. CDR3 size: 15 residues. CDR3 bases: TGTGCCAGCAGACACCCGGGACCCAAGGACAATGAGCAGTTCTTC. This codes for CASRHPGPKDNEQFF.

The V call is TRBV30, the J call TRBJ1-2; D gene unclear. Per the germline V gene, CDR1 is GTSNPN and CDR2 is SVGIG (reference sequence). V was clipped by 0 bases and J by 2 bases, with 7 bases between them. This CDR3 has 13 residues. The DNA for the CDR3 is TGTGCCTGGAGTGTACCGAGGAACTATGGCTACACCTTC. Translating gives CAWSVPRNYGYTF.

This chain's CDR3 is CASSQIQGGGNEQFF. For the CDR3, the DNA is TGTGCCAGCAGCCAGATCCAGGGGGGAGGCAATGAGCAGTTCTTC. The chain links TRBV7-3 to TRBJ2-1; D perhaps matches TRBD1 (7 bases). CDR1 SGHTA and CDR2 FQGTGA come from the germline V gene. The CDR3 has 15 residues. Between the trimmed V and J ends, which lost 5 bases and 6 bases, there was a span of 17 bases.

The chain uses TRBV12-5 and TRBJ1-5; 7 bases match TRBD1. Germline V gene lookup returns CDR1 LGHNT and CDR2 FRNRAP. Trimming took 10 bases from V and 5 from J; bases not matched to a gene: 11. This CDR3 comprises 14 residues. Here the CDR3 DNA reads TGTGCTAACTACCTGGACAGGAAGGATCAGCCCCAGCATTTT. Protein sequence: CANYLDRKDQPQHF.

The chain is built from TRBV19 and TRBJ1-1; the D gene is possibly TRBD1 (5 bases). Germline V gene sequence: CDR1 LNHDA, CDR2 SQIVND (reference sequence). This CDR3 has 14 residues. V shed 6 bases and J shed 2 bases, with 13 bases lying between them. In DNA, the CDR3 is TGTGCCAGTAGGAAGCAGACAGACAACACTGAAGCTTTCTTT. Amino acids: CASRKQTDNTEAFF.